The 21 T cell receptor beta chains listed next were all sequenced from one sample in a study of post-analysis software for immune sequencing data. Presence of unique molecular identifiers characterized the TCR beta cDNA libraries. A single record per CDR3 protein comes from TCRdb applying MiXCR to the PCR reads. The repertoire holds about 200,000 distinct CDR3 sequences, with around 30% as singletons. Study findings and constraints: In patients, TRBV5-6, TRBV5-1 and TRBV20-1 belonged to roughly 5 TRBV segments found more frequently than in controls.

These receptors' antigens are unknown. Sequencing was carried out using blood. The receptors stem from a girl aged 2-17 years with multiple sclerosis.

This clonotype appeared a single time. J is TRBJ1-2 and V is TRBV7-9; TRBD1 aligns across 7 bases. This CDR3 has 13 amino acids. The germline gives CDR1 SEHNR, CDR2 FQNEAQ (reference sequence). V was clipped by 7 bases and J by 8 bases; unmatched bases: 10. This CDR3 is CASTSRTGEGYTF. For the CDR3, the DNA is TGTGCCAGCACATCGCGGACAGGAGAGGGCTACACCTTC.

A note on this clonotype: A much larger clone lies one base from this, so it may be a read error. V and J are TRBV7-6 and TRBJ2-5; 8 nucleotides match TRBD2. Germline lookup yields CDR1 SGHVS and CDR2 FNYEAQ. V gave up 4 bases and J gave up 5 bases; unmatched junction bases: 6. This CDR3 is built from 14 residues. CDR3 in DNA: TGTGCCAGCAGCTGTGGAGCGGGAGCGGAGACCCAGTACTTC. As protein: CASSCGAGAETQYF.

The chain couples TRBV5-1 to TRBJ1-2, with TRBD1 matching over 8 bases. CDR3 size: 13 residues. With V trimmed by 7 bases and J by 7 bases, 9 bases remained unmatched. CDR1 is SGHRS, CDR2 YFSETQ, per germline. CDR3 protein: CASYSNTGGGYTF. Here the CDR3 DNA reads TGCGCCAGCTATTCCAATACAGGGGGTGGCTACACCTTC.

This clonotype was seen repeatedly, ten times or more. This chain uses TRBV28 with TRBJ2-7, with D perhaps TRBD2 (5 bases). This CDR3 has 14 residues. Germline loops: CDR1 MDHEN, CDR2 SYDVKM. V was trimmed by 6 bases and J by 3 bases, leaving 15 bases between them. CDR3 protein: CASSQIRGYYEQYF. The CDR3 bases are TGTGCCAGCAGCCAAATACGGGGATACTACGAGCAGTACTTC.

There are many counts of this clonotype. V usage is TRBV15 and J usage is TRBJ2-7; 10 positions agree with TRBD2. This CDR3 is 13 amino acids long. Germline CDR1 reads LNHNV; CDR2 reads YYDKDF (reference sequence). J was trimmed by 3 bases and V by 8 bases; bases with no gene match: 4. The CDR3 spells CATLASGSYEQYF. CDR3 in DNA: TGTGCCACCCTAGCTAGCGGGAGCTACGAGCAGTACTTC. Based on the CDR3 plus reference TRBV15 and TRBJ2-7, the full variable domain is DAMVIQNPRYQVTQFGKPVTLSCSQTLNHNVMYWYQQKSSQAPKLLFHYYDKDFNNEADTPDNFQSRRPNTSFCFLDIRSPGLGDTAMYLCATLASGSYEQYFGPGTRLTVT.

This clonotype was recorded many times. The CDR3 loop is CASSQLQGRHNEQYF. In DNA, the CDR3 is TGTGCCAGCAGCCAACTACAGGGTCGACACAACGAGCAGTACTTC. The J gene is TRBJ2-7, the V gene TRBV7-9; D is possibly TRBD1 (6 bases). The CDR3 is 15 amino acids. The germline gives CDR1 SEHNR, CDR2 FQNEAQ (reference sequence). The V end was cut by 5 bases, the J end by 5 bases, with 19 bases between.

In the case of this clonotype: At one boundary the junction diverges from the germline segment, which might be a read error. The DNA for the CDR3 is TGCAGCTGTTCCGGAGAGGGGGCAACTAATGAAAAACGGTTTTTT. Its protein product is CSCSGEGATNEKRFF. The chain combines TRBV29-1 with TRBJ1-4; 7 bases map to TRBD1. Looked up from germline, CDR1 is SQVTM and CDR2 is ANQGSEA. The CDR3 has 15 residues.

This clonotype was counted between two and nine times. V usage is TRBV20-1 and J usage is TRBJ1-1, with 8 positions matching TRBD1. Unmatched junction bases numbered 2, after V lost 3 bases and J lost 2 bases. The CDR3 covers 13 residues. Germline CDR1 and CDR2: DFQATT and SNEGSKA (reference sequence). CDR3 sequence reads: CSARDRANTEAFF. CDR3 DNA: TGCAGTGCTAGGGACAGGGCAAACACTGAAGCTTTCTTT.

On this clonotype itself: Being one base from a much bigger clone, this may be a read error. The CDR3 DNA reads as TGTGCCACCAGTGGGTTAGGGCTCAATGAGCAGTACTTC. Encoded protein: CATSGLGLNEQYF. The chain couples TRBV24-1 to TRBJ2-5; D call uncertain. The CDR3 runs 13 residues. Germline V gene lookup returns CDR1 KGHDR and CDR2 SFDVKD. The V gene lost 5 bases and the J gene lost 11 bases, with 17 bases spanning the gap.

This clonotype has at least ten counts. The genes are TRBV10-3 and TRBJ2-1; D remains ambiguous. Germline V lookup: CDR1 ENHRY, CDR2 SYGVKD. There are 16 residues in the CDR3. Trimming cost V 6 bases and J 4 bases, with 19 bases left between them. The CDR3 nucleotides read TGTGCCATCAGGGATCCGACACGTACTTCTTACAATGAGCAGTTCTTC. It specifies CAIRDPTRTSYNEQFF.

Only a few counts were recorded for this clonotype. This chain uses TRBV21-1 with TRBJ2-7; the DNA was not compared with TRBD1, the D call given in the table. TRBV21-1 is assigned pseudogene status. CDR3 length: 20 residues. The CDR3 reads CASSNPAPDELGLGGYEQYF. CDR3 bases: TGTGCCAGCAGCAATCCCGCCCCCGATGAACTAGGACTAGGAGGCTACGAGCAGTACTTC.

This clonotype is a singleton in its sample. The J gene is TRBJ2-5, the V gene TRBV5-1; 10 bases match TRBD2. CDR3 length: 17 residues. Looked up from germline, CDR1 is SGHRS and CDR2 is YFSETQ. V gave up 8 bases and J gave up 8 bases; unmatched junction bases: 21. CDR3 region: CASKIGRGLAPRETQYF. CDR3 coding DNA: TGCGCCAGTAAAATCGGCCGGGGACTAGCGCCGAGGGAAACCCAGTACTTC. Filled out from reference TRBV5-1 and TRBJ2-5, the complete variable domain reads KAGVTQTPRYLIKTRGQQVTLSCSPISGHRSVSWYQQTPGQGLQFLFEYFSETQRNKGNFPGRFSGRQFSNSRSEMNVSTLELGDSALYLCASKIGRGLAPRETQYFGPGTRLLVL.

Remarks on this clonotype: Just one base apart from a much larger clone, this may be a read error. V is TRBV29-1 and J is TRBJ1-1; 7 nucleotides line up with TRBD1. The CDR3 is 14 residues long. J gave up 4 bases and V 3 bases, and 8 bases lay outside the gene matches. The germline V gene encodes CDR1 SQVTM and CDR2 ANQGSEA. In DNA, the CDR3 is TGCAGCGTTGACTTTACGGGACAGAGCACTGAAGCTTTCTTT. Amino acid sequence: CSVDFTGQSTEAFF.

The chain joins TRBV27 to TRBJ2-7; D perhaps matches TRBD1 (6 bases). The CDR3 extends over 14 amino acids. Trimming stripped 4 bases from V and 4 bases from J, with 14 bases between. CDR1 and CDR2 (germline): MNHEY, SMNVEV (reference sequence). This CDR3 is CASSYRDGSYEQYF. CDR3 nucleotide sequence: TGTGCCAGCAGTTACAGGGACGGATCATACGAGCAGTACTTC.

The CDR3, as DNA: TGTGCCAGCAGCTTAATGACAGCCCAAGTCACTGAAGCTTTCTTT. It codes for CASSLMTAQVTEAFF. V usage is TRBV7-6 and J usage is TRBJ1-1; a possible D gene is TRBD1 (5 bases). The germline V gene has CDR1 SGHVS and CDR2 FNYEAQ. The V gene lost 2 bases and the J gene lost 4 bases, with 14 bases spanning the gap. This CDR3 has 15 residues.

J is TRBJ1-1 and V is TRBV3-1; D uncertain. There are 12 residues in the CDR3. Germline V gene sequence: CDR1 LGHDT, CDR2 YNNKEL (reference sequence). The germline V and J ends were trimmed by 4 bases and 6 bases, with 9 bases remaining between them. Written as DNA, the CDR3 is TGTGCCAGCAGCCGGTCGCGGGCTGAAGCTTTCTTT. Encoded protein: CASSRSRAEAFF.

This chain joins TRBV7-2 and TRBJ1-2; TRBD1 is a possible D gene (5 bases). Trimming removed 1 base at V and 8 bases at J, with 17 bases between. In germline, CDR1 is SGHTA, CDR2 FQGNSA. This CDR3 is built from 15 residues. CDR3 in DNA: TGTGCCAGCAGCTTAGGGCCGGGGCAGGACCGGGGCTACACCTTC. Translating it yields CASSLGPGQDRGYTF.

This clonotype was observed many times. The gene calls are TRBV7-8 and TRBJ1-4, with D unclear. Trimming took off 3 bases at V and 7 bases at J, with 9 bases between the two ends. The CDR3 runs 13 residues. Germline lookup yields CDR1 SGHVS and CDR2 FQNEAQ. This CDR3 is CASSFLGAEKLFF. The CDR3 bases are TGTGCCAGCAGCTTCCTTGGAGCTGAAAAACTGTTTTTT. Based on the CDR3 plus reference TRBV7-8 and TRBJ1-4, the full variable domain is GAGVSQSPRYKVAKRGQDVALRCDPISGHVSLFWYQQALGQGPEFLTYFQNEAQLDKSGLPSDRFFAERPEGSVSTLKIQRTQQEDSAVYLCASSFLGAEKLFFGSGTQLSVL.

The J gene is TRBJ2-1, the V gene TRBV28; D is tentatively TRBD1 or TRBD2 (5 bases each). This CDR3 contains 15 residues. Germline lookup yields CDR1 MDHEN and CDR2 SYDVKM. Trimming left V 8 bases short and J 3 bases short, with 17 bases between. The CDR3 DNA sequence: TGTGCCAGCCACACAGGTGGTGGGGGCTACAATGAGCAGTTCTTC. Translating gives CASHTGGGGYNEQFF.

The CDR3 DNA reads as TGCAGTGCTCCGACACACTCTGGAAACACCATATATTTT. Amino acid sequence: CSAPTHSGNTIYF. V and J are TRBV20-1 and TRBJ1-3; no firm D call. Germline CDR1 reads DFQATT; CDR2 reads SNEGSKA (reference sequence). V was clipped by 5 bases and J by 0 bases, with 8 bases between them. The CDR3 runs to 13 residues.

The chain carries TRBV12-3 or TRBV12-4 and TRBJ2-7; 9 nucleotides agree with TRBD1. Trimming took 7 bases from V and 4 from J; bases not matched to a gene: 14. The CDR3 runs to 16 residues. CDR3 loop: CASTQGGTGGIYEQYF. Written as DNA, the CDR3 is TGTGCCAGCACCCAAGGGGGAACAGGGGGCATTTACGAGCAGTACTTC.